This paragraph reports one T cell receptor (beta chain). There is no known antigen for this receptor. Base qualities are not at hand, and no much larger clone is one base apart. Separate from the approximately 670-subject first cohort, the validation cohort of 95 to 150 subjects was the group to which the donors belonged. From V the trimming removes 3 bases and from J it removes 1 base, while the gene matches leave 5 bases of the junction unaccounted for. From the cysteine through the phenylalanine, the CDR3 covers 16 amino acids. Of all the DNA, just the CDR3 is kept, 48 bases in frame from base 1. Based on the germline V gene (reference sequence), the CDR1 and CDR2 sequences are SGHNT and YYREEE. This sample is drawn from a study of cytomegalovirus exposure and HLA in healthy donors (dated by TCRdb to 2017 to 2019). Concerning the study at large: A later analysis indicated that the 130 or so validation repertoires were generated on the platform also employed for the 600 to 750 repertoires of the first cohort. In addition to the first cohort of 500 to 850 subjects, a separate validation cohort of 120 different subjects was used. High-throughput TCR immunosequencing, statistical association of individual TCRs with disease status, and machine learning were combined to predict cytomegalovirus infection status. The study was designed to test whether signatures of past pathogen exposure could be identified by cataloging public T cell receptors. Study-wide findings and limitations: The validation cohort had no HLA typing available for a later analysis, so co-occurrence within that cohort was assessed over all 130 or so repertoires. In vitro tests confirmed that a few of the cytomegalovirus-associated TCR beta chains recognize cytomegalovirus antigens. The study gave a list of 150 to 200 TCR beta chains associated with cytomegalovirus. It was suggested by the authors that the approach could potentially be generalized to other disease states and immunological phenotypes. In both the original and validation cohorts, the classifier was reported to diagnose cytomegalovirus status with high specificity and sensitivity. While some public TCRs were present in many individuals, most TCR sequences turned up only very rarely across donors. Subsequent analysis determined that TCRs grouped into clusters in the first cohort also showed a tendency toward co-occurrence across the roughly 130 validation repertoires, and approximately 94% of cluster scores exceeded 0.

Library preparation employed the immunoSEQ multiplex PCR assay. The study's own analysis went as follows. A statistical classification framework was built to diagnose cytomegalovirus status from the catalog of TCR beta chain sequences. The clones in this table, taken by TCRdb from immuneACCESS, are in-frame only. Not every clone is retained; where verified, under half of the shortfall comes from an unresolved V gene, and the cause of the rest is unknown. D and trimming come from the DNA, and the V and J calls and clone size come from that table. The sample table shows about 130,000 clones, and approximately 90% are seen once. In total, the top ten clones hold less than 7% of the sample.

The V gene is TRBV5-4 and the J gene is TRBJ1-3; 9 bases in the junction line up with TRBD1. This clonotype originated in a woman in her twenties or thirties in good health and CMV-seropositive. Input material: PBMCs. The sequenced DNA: TGTGCCAGCAGCTCCGGGACAGGGATATCTGGAAACACCATATATTTT. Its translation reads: CASSSGTGISGNTIYF.